Listed below are T cell receptor beta chains from one sample, sequenced in a study of blood T cell repertoires in COVID-19. Generated by immunoSEQ multiplex PCR, the TCRdb table keeps only in-frame clones and is missing some. The repertoire holds some 150,000 clones, with around 83% as singletons. The sample taken for sequencing was peripheral blood. The source of these receptors is a woman in her forties or fifties with acute or convalescent COVID-19. Each CDR3 is given with its conserved first and last residue. The order of the fields is J gene, clone size, V gene, D gene, CDR3 DNA, CDR3 protein. A D gene is named only where the DNA matches it firmly. The listing skips clone size in some rows; elsewhere it reads once, few, many or a size class.

>TRBJ1-4|once|TRBV7-9|.
TGTGCCAGCAGCTTTGCCCTTATAGAAGAAGCAACTAATGAAAAACTGTTTTTT
CASSFALIEEATNEKLFF
>TRBJ2-1|.|TRBV4-2|TRBD1
TGTGCCAGCAGCCCTACAGGGGGCCCCAGGGATGAGCAGTTCTTC
CASSPTGGPRDEQFF
>TRBJ1-1|.|TRBV14|TRBD1
TGTGCCAGCAGCCGAGACAGGGTTGGCACTGAAGCTTTCTTT
CASSRDRVGTEAFF
>TRBJ2-1|.|TRBV9|.
TGTGCCAGCAGCGTAGGGACAGCGCTCACATACAATGAGCAGTTCTTC
CASSVGTALTYNEQFF
>TRBJ2-1|.|TRBV5-1|.
TGCGCCAGCAGTTTCGGTAGCCCCGCCGTCGATGAGCAGTTCTTC
CASSFGSPAVDEQFF
>TRBJ1-5|.|TRBV11-2|TRBD1
TGTGCCAGCAGCTTACAGGGGGCGAGTCAGCCCCAGCATTTT
CASSLQGASQPQHF
>TRBJ2-3|.|TRBV29-1|TRBD2
TGCAGCCTCAGGGGGACTAGCGGGGAAACAGATACGCAGTATTTT
CSLRGTSGETDTQYF
>TRBJ2-2|.|TRBV19|.
TGTGCCAGTAGACCCAGGGGAATTGGCGGGGAGCTGTTTTTT
CASRPRGIGGELFF
>TRBJ2-1|.|TRBV10-3|TRBD2
TGTGCCGCCACCGGGGGGAGCTCCTACAATGAGCAGTTCTTC
CAATGGSSYNEQFF
>TRBJ1-1|.|TRBV7-2|.
TGTGCCAGCAGCAAAAACAGGCTGAACACTGAAGCTTTCTTT
CASSKNRLNTEAFF
>TRBJ2-3|.|TRBV5-1|.
.
CASSILASGSLSTDTQYF